The present entry profiles one T cell receptor beta chain with its context. As yet, its antigen is unknown. This entry comes from a study of T cells after yellow fever vaccination. General observations from the study: A limited proportion of clonotypes was detected within both the CD4 and CD8 compartments. Detected again after the booster were most primary-vaccination clones, at approximately 96% CD4 and 80% to 90% CD8.

Making TCR cDNA involved 5'RACE template switching, which added UMIs and a universal primer site. Each CDR3 protein is one row after TCRdb ran MiXCR on the 5' RACE reads. This table has hundreds of thousands of distinct CDR3 sequences, around a sixth appearing once. Per the germline V gene, CDR1 is ENHRY and CDR2 is SYGVKD. V dropped 4 bases and J dropped 1 base, with 7 bases sitting between them. The CDR3 runs to 13 residues. The chain carries TRBV10-3 and TRBJ1-1; no clear D. The starting material was PBMCs, obtained before the yellow fever booster vaccination. This receptor was obtained from a man aged 18 to 29 who received the YFV17D yellow fever vaccine. CDR3 protein: CAISAQGNTEAFF. CDR3 sequence (DNA): TGTGCCATCAGTGCTCAAGGGAACACTGAAGCTTTCTTT.